This T cell receptor beta chain came from a study of CD8 T cells in Susac syndrome. Reverse transcription of roughly 0.45 to 1 ug RNA was carried out with random hexamers. Via MiXCR, TCRdb re-called the immunoSEQ multiplex PCR reads, giving one row per CDR3 protein. The sample contains some 200,000 distinct CDR3 sequences, almost 96% of which appear only once. The sequence was obtained from a human donor with Susac syndrome. The sequencing input was CD4+ T cells from PBMCs.

Here the CDR3 DNA reads TGTGCCACCAGTGATGCCGTTGGGCAGCCCCAGCATTTT. Its protein is CATSDAVGQPQHF. This chain connects TRBV24-1 to TRBJ1-5; no reliable D call. Germline CDR1 reads KGHDR; CDR2 reads SFDVKD. The CDR3 is 13 residues long. V was shortened by 3 bases and J by 7 bases, with 9 bases between the two germline ends.